One sample yielded the 19 T cell receptor beta chains listed below, sequenced in a study of T-cell memory formation after mild COVID-19. TCRdb fed the 5' RACE reads into MiXCR, producing one record per CDR3 protein. The sample lists hundreds of thousands of distinct CDR3 sequences; about a fifth were seen once. Sequencing input: PBMCs or a T cell subset sorted from them (not recorded which). The source is an adult woman who had mild COVID-19 (a few samples of this study predate the infection). Cell type and time point are not known.

This rearrangement joins TRBV11-3 to TRBJ2-3; 8 nucleotides match TRBD2. With 5 bases clipped from V and 2 bases from J, the junction kept 12 bases outside the gene matches. Germline CDR1 is SGHNT and CDR2 is YENEEA. This CDR3 is built from 17 residues. This chain's CDR3 is CASSPQVVAGITDTQYF. The CDR3 nucleotides read TGTGCCAGCAGCCCCCAGGTGGTAGCGGGGATCACAGATACGCAGTATTTT.

This clonotype appeared a few times. Written as DNA, the CDR3 is TGCAGTGCTGGGGTAGCGGGGAGATCCTACAATGAGCAGTTCTTC. Amino acids: CSAGVAGRSYNEQFF. The rearrangement uses TRBV20-1 and TRBJ2-1, with TRBD2 identical over 8 bases. Trimming took 5 bases from V and 1 from J; bases not matched to a gene: 7. Germline lookup yields CDR1 DFQATT and CDR2 SNEGSKA (reference sequence). This CDR3 is built from 15 residues.

The rearrangement links TRBV29-1 to TRBJ2-2, with D possibly being TRBD2 (6 bases). There are 13 residues in the CDR3. Deletions cut 3 bases from V and 4 bases from J, with 9 bases between. Germline CDR1 reads SQVTM; CDR2 reads ANQGSEA. CDR3 residues: CSVDGSGTGELFF. The CDR3 nucleotides are TGCAGCGTTGACGGGAGCGGCACCGGGGAGCTGTTTTTT.

This clonotype was recorded a few times. The gene calls are TRBV6-1 and TRBJ2-5, with 13 bases lining up with TRBD2. Germline V gene lookup returns CDR1 MNHNS and CDR2 SASEGT. The J segment lost 2 bases and the V segment lost 2 bases, leaving 5 bases of the junction unmatched. CDR3 length equals 17 residues. The CDR3: CASSEIGGLAGQETQYF. The CDR3 DNA reads TGTGCCAGCAGTGAAATCGGGGGACTAGCGGGACAAGAGACCCAGTACTTC.

The rearrangement uses TRBV6-6 and TRBJ1-1; D is undetermined. Germline V gives CDR1 MNHNY, CDR2 SVGAGI (reference sequence). CDR3 length: 14 amino acids. Deletions cut 3 bases from V and 1 base from J, with 9 bases between. The CDR3 is CASSYLSTNTEAFF. For the CDR3, the DNA is TGTGCCAGCAGTTATCTGAGCACGAACACTGAAGCTTTCTTT.

This clonotype was seen a few times. This chain links TRBV24-1 with TRBJ2-3; no clear D. Germline CDR1 reads KGHDR; CDR2 reads SFDVKD. The CDR3 length is 13 residues. V was trimmed by 4 bases and J by 2 bases, leaving 6 bases between them. As DNA, the CDR3 is TGTGCCACCAGTGAATCCTACACAGATACGCAGTATTTT. Translating it yields CATSESYTDTQYF.

Many counts were recorded for this clonotype. The V gene is TRBV7-8, the J gene TRBJ2-2, with D perhaps matching TRBD1 (5 bases). Trimming took 1 base from V and 0 from J, leaving 9 bases between them. Germline values: CDR1 SGHVS, CDR2 FQNEAQ. The CDR3 runs to 16 residues. DNA for the CDR3: TGTGCCAGCAGCTTAGTAGACAGTACGAACACCGGGGAGCTGTTTTTT. Translation: CASSLVDSTNTGELFF.

The chain links TRBV10-3 to TRBJ2-7; the match to TRBD1 covers 7 bases. Trimming at V came to 6 bases and at J to 5 bases, leaving 7 bases not matched to a gene. Germline values: CDR1 ENHRY, CDR2 SYGVKD. The CDR3 loop spans 13 amino acids. The CDR3 reads CAIRKTGSNEQYF. The CDR3 region has the DNA TGTGCCATCAGGAAGACAGGGTCTAACGAGCAGTACTTC.

The chain links TRBV29-1 to TRBJ2-7; 7 positions match TRBD1. Germline CDR1 is SQVTM and CDR2 is ANQGSEA. The CDR3 is 16 residues long. V was pared by 0 bases and J by 0 bases, with 8 bases of the junction left unmatched. CDR3 DNA sequence: TGCAGCGTTGAAGATCTGTGGCAGGGGGACTCCTACGAGCAGTACTTC. This sequence encodes CSVEDLWQGDSYEQYF.

This clonotype was found a few times. The J gene is TRBJ1-2, the V gene TRBV7-9; TRBD1 might be the D (5 bases). This CDR3 comprises 12 residues. Germline V gives CDR1 SEHNR, CDR2 FQNEAQ (reference sequence). Trimming shortened V by 1 base and J by 13 bases, and 13 bases separated the two germline ends. CDR3 sequence reads: CASSLGDSACTF. CDR3 sequence (DNA): TGTGCCAGCAGCTTAGGAGACAGTGCTTGCACCTTC.

The rearrangement joins TRBV7-6 to TRBJ1-5, with D possibly being TRBD1 (6 bases). The CDR3 totals 15 residues. With 1 base removed from V and 2 bases from J, the gap between germline ends came to 9 bases. Looked up from germline, CDR1 is SGHVS and CDR2 is FNYEAQ. The CDR3 region has the DNA TGTGCCAGCAGCTTAGTGGCAGGGGGCAATCAGCCCCAGCATTTT. Its translation: CASSLVAGGNQPQHF.

J is TRBJ2-1 and V is TRBV15; TRBD2 matches at 13 bases. Trimming removed 0 bases from V and 9 bases from J; junction bases left unmatched: 8. The CDR3 is 17 amino acids. CDR1 LNHNV and CDR2 YYDKDF come from the germline V gene (reference sequence). DNA of the CDR3: TGTGCCACCAGCAGAGATTGGGGAGGACTAGCGGGAGTTGAGCAGTTCTTC. Translated, it gives CATSRDWGGLAGVEQFF.

The chain links TRBV29-1 to TRBJ1-2; TRBD1 matches at 8 bases. In germline, CDR1 is SQVTM, CDR2 ANQGSEA. V lost 8 bases to trimming and J lost 7 bases; unmatched junction nucleotides: 9. The CDR3 totals 12 residues. CDR3 in amino acids: CSTGQGRVGYTF. The CDR3 DNA follows: TGCAGCACCGGACAGGGCCGTGTTGGCTACACCTTC.

This clonotype was found a few times. The V and J genes are TRBV5-6 and TRBJ2-1; a possible D gene is TRBD2 (6 bases). The CDR3 totals 15 residues. Looked up from germline, CDR1 is SGHDT and CDR2 is YYEEEE. Trimming removed 3 bases at V and 1 base at J, with 11 bases between. CDR3 in DNA: TGTGCCAGCAGCTCGGGGGTTGGATCCTACAATGAGCAGTTCTTC. It yields the protein CASSSGVGSYNEQFF.

The gene calls are TRBV6-5 and TRBJ1-2; TRBD1 is a possible D gene (6 bases). The CDR3 extends over 14 amino acids. Germline V gene data show CDR1 as MNHEY and CDR2 as SVGAGI. V dropped 6 bases and J dropped 8 bases, with 19 bases sitting between them. CDR3 sequence: CASRPADRLRGYTF. The CDR3 coding sequence is TGTGCCAGCAGACCCGCCGACAGGCTTCGAGGCTACACCTTC.

This clonotype was seen a few times. This chain joins TRBV29-1 and TRBJ2-7, with D possibly matching TRBD1 (5 bases). V was pared by 4 bases and J by 6 bases, with 19 bases between. CDR1 is SQVTM and CDR2 is ANQGSEA in the germline V gene. The CDR3 extends over 14 amino acids. CDR3: CSVGGRLSDGEQYF. The CDR3 nucleotides are TGCAGCGTTGGGGGCCGCCTTTCTGACGGCGAGCAGTACTTC.

Many counts were recorded for this clonotype. The genes are TRBV2 and TRBJ2-3; 7 bases are a match to TRBD2. Losses at the gene ends were 1 base for V and 1 base for J; bases not matched to a gene: 5. Per germline, CDR1 SNHLY and CDR2 FYNNEI. This CDR3 has 16 residues. The CDR3 sequence: CASSEGTSRRTDTQYF. The CDR3 nucleotides are TGTGCCAGCAGTGAAGGGACTAGTAGGCGCACAGATACGCAGTATTTT.

The J gene is TRBJ2-3, the V gene TRBV6-5; 10 bases line up with TRBD2. The V segment lost 0 bases and the J segment 4 bases; nucleotides outside the gene matches: 7. Germline V CDR1 and CDR2: MNHEY, SVGAGI. The CDR3 is made up of 17 amino acids. The CDR3 loop is CASSYSRLAGAADTQYF. Written as DNA, the CDR3 is TGTGCCAGCAGTTACTCCCGGCTAGCGGGAGCGGCAGATACGCAGTATTTT.

This rearrangement joins TRBV19 to TRBJ2-2, with 8 bases that match TRBD1. CDR1 and CDR2 (germline): LNHDA, SQIVND (reference sequence). The CDR3 contains 14 residues. J was trimmed by 4 bases and V by 6 bases; bases with no gene match: 4. The CDR3 sequence: CASSTGGFTGELFF. The CDR3 nucleotides are TGTGCCAGTAGCACAGGGGGTTTCACCGGGGAGCTGTTTTTT.